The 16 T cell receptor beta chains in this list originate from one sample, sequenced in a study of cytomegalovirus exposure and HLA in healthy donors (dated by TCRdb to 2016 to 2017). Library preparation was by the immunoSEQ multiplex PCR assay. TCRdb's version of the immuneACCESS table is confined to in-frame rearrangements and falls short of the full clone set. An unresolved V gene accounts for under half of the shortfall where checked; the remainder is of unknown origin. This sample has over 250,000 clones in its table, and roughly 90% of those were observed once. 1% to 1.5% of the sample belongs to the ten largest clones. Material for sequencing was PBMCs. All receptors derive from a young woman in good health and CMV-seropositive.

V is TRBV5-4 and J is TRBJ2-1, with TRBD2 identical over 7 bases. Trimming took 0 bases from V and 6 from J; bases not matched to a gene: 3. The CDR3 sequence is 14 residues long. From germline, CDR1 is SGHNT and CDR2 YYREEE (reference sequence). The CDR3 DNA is TGTGCCAGCAGCTTGGAGCGGGGTGGCAATGAGCAGTTCTTC. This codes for CASSLERGGNEQFF.

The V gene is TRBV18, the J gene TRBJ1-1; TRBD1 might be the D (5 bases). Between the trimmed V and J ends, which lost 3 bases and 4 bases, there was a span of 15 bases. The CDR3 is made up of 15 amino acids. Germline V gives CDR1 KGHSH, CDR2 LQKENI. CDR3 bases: TGTGCCAGCTCACCGGTGGGGGGGGAGAGCACTGAAGCTTTCTTT. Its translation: CASSPVGGESTEAFF.

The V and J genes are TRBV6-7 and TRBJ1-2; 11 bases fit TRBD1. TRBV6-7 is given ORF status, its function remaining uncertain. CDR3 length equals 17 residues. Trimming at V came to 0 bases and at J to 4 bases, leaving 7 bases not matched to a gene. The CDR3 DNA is TGTGCCAGCAGTTACTCGGACAGGGGGCGGAACCCCTATGGCTACACCTTC. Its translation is CASSYSDRGRNPYGYTF.

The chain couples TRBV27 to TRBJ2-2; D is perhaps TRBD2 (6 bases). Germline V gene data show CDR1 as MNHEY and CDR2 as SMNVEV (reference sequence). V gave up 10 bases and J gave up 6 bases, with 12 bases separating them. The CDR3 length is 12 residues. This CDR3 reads CAIMGGAGELFF. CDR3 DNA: TGTGCCATTATGGGGGGTGCCGGGGAGCTGTTTTTT.

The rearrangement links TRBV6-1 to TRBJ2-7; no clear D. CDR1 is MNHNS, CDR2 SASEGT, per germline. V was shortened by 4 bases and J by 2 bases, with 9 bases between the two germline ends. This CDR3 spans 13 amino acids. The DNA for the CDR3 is TGTGCCAGCAGTGTAGGACCCACCTACGAGCAGTACTTC. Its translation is CASSVGPTYEQYF.

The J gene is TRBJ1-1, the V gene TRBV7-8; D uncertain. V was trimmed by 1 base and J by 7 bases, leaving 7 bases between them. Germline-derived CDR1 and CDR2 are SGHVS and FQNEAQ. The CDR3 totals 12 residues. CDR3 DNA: TGTGCCAGCAGCTTAGACCGGGATGAAGCTTTCTTT. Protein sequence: CASSLDRDEAFF.

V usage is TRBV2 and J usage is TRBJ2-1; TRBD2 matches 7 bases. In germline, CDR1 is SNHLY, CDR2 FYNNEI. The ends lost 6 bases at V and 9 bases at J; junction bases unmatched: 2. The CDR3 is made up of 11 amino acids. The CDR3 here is CASRGGVEQFF. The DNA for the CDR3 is TGTGCCAGCAGGGGAGGGGTTGAGCAGTTCTTC.

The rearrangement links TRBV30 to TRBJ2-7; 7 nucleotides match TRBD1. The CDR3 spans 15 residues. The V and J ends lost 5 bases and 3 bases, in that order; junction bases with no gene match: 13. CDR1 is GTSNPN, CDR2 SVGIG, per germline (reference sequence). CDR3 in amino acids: CAWAPKAGGHYEQYF. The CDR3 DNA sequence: TGTGCCTGGGCCCCAAAGGCAGGGGGTCACTACGAGCAGTACTTC.

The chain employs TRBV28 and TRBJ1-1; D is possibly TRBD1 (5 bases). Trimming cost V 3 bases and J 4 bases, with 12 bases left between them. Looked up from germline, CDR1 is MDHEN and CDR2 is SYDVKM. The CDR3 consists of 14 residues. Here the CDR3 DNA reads TGTGCCAGCAGTTTCATGGGTGGGGGCACTGAAGCTTTCTTT. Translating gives CASSFMGGGTEAFF.

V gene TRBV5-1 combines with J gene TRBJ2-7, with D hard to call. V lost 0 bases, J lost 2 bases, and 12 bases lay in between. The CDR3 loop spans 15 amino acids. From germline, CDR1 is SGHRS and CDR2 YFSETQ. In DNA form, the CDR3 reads TGCGCCAGCAGCTTGGAGGCAGGACGAACCTACGAGCAGTACTTC. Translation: CASSLEAGRTYEQYF.

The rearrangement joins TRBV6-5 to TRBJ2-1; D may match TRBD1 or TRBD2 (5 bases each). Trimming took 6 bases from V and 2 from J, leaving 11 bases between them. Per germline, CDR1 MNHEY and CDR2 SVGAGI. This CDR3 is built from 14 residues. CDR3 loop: CASRRGPTYNEQFF. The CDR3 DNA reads TGTGCCAGCAGGAGGGGTCCAACCTACAATGAGCAGTTCTTC.

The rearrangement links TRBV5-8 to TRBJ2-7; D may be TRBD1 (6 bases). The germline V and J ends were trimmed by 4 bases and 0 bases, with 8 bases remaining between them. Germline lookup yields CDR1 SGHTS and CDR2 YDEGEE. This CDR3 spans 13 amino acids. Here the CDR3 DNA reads TGTGCCAGCAGCCGGGACAACTCCTACGAGCAGTACTTC. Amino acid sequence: CASSRDNSYEQYF. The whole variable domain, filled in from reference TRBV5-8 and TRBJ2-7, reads EAGVTQSPTHLIKTRGQQATLRCSPISGHTSVYWYQQALGLGLQFLLWYDEGEERNRGNFPPRFSGRQFPNYSSELNVNALELEDSALYLCASSRDNSYEQYFGPGTRLTVT.

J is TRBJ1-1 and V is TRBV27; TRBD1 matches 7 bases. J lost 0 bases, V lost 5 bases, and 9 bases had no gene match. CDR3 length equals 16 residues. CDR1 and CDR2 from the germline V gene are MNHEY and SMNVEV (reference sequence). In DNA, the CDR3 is TGTGCCAGCAGTAGGAGGTTGGGACAGATGAACACTGAAGCTTTCTTT. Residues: CASSRRLGQMNTEAFF.

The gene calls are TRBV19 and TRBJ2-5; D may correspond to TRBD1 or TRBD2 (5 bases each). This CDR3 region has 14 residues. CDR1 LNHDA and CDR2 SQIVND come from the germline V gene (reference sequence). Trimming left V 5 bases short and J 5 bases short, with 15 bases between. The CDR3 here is CASSSTGTRETQYF. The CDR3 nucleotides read TGTGCCAGTAGTTCCACCGGGACCCGGGAGACCCAGTACTTC.

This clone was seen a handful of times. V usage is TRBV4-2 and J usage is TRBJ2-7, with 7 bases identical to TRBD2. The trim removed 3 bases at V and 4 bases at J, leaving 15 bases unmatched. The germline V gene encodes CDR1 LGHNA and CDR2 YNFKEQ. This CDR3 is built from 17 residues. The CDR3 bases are TGTGCCAGCAGCCATAACCCTCTAGCGGAAAATCTGTACGAGCAGTACTTC. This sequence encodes CASSHNPLAENLYEQYF.

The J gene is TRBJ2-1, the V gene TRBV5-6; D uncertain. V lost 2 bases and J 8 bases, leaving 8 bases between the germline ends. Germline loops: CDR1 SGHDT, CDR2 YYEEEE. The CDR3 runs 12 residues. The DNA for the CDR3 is TGTGCCAGCAGCTTCGGTCCGGATGAGCAGTTCTTC. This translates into CASSFGPDEQFF.